The rows below give T cell receptor beta chains drawn from one sample of a study of blood T cells in healthy people across ages. TCRdb reanalysed the 5' RACE reads using MiXCR and keeps one entry per CDR3 protein. The sample has about 380,000 distinct CDR3 sequences, more than 45% seen once. Material: blood. The source of these receptors is a man aged 60 to 69 in good health. Both conserved end residues are part of each CDR3. Each record gives: V gene, J gene, clone size, D gene, CDR3 protein, CDR3 DNA. The D gene is left open where the match is weak. Expanded clones are given a class, and other clones once, few, many or no size at all.

TRBV12-3/TRBV12-4	TRBJ1-5	-	TRBD1	CASSSTTGGLGQPQHF	TGCGCCAGCAGTTCGACGACAGGGGGCTTGGGTCAGCCCCAGCATTTT
TRBV11-3	TRBJ2-3	-	TRBD2	CASSFGGAFGDTQYF	TGTGCCAGCAGCTTCGGGGGGGCCTTTGGAGATACGCAGTATTTT
TRBV5-6	TRBJ1-5	-	-	CASSDGPGHNQPQHF	TGTGCCAGCAGCGACGGGCCGGGCCACAATCAGCCCCAGCATTTT
TRBV4-2	TRBJ2-5	few	TRBD2	CASSQDWVGREYQETQYF	TGTGCCAGCAGCCAAGATTGGGTAGGGCGGGAGTATCAAGAGACCCAGTACTTC
TRBV28	TRBJ2-7	many	-	CASRRDQVSYEQYF	TGTGCCAGCCGACGCGATCAGGTCTCCTACGAGCAGTACTTC
TRBV27	TRBJ1-2	few	TRBD1	CASSFGQGNLYGYTF	TGTGCCAGCAGTTTCGGACAGGGGAACCTCTATGGCTACACCTTC
TRBV24-1	TRBJ2-2	-	-	CATSATGELFF	TGTGCCACCAGTGCCACCGGGGAGCTGTTTTTT
TRBV7-9	TRBJ2-5	-	-	CASSLSGQEPLKTQYF	TGTGCCAGCAGCTTAAGTGGGCAGGAGCCCTTAAAGACCCAGTACTTC
TRBV5-1	TRBJ2-6	few	-	CASRTAAGANVLTF	TGCGCCAGCCGGACAGCAGCTGGGGCCAACGTCCTGACTTTC
TRBV5-4	TRBJ2-7	many	TRBD2	CASSLGGLAKTYEQYF	TGTGCCAGCAGCTTGGGGGGACTAGCGAAGACCTACGAGCAGTACTTC
TRBV3-1	TRBJ2-7	-	-	CASSQGGPDSPYEQYF	TGTGCCAGCAGCCAAGGGGGCCCAGACTCCCCCTACGAGCAGTACTTC
TRBV5-1	TRBJ2-7	few	TRBD1	CASSTGTGVQASYEQYF	TGCGCCAGCAGTACCGGGACAGGCGTCCAGGCTTCCTACGAGCAGTACTTC
TRBV6-2/TRBV6-3	TRBJ2-1	-	-	CASSYSRPSSYNEQFF	TGTGCCAGCAGTTACAGCCGGCCGAGCTCCTACAATGAGCAGTTCTTC
TRBV18	TRBJ2-3	-	TRBD1	CASSPGTGGVNTQYF	TGTGCCAGCTCACCCGGGACAGGAGGGGTAAATACGCAGTATTTT
TRBV7-6	TRBJ2-7	-	TRBD2	CASSLSGGSYEQYF	TGTGCCAGCAGTCTATCGGGGGGTTCCTACGAGCAGTACTTC
TRBV29-1	TRBJ2-4	-	-	CSAHLAKNIQYF	TGCAGCGCCCACCTAGCCAAAAACATTCAGTACTTC
TRBV12-3/TRBV12-4	TRBJ2-1	-	-	CASSPFPSELFF	TGTGCCAGCAGTCCCTTTCCTAGCGAGTTGTTCTTC
TRBV20-1	TRBJ2-3	-	-	CSAPTGTSTDTQYF	TGCAGTGCCCCGACAGGGACTAGCACAGATACGCAGTATTTT